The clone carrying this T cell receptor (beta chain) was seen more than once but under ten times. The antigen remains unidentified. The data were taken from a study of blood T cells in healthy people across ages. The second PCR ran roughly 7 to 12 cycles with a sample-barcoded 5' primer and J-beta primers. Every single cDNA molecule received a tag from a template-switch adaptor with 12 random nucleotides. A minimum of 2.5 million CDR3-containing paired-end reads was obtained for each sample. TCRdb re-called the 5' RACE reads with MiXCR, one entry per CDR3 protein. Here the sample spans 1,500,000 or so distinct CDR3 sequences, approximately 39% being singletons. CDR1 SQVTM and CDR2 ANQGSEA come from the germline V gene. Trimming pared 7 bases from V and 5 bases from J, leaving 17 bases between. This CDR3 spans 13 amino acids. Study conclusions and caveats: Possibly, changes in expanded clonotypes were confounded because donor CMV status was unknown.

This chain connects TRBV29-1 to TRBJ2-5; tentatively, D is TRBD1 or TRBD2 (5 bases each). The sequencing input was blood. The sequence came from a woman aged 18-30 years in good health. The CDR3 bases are TGCAGCGAACGGGGCCTAGCACGGGAGACCCAGTACTTC. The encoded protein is CSERGLARETQYF. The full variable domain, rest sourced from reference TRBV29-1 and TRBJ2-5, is SAVISQKPSRDICQRGTSLTIQCQVDSQVTMMFWYRQQPGQSLTLIATANQGSEATYESGFVIDKFPISRPNLTFSTLTVSNMSPEDSSIYLCSERGLARETQYFGPGTRLLVL.